Sequencing of this T cell receptor beta chain was carried out in a study of T cells in Graves' hyperthyroidism and ophthalmopathy. Whole-study findings and limits: Within blood appeared most thyroid clonotypes that had expanded above 0.001. For ophthalmopathy, model prediction preceded onset by a median roughly 6.5 months.

Comment on this clonotype: As yet, its antigen is unknown. A much larger clonotype is one base distant, so this may be a read error. This CDR3 fails to terminate in the conserved phenylalanine or tryptophan, so it likely reflects a read error.

The CDR3 is 17 residues long. Between the trimmed V and J ends, which lost 2 bases and 5 bases, there was a span of 21 bases. The germline gives CDR1 MDHEN, CDR2 SYDVKM. There were TCR beta CDR3 regions amplified from RNA transcripts. The HTBI primer set served for first-round RT-PCR of the TCR CDR3. TCRdb analysed the multiplex PCR reads with MiXCR anew, one entry per CDR3 protein. The table lists 400,000 to 600,000 distinct CDR3 sequences, more than 20% of them singletons. The specimen was blood. The receptor was derived from a man in his late teens or twenties with Graves' hyperthyroidism. The V and J genes are TRBV28 and TRBJ1-1; perhaps TRBD1 as D (5 bases). The CDR3 bases are TGTGCCAGCAGTTTAAGGTCCAAATGGGGAGGGGATACTGAAGCTTTCTTG. Its protein product is CASSLRSKWGGDTEAFL.